Each of the 27 T cell receptor beta chains below was sequenced from the same sample in a study of patients and donors after allogeneic stem cell transplantation. TCRdb ran MiXCR on the RT-PCR reads and lists one entry per CDR3 protein. The sample has 410,000 or so distinct CDR3 sequences; 16% are singletons. What was sequenced was blood, either unsorted or a sorted T cell fraction (not recorded which). All receptors derive from a human donor who was either an allogeneic HSCT recipient or a stem cell or donor lymphocyte infusion donor (not recorded which). It is not recorded whose cells these are; they may come from a transplant donor.

The chain carries TRBV25-1 and TRBJ2-5; D gene unclear. The V end was cut by 6 bases, the J end by 7 bases, with 9 bases between. This CDR3 contains 11 residues. The germline V gene encodes CDR1 MGHDK and CDR2 SYGVNS. The CDR3 DNA reads TGTGCCAGCAGGTTATCCGGGACCCAGTACTTC. It codes for CASRLSGTQYF.

The CDR3 sequence is CASSFAGTAYEQYF. DNA of the CDR3: TGTGCCAGCAGTTTTGCCGGGACAGCCTACGAGCAGTACTTC. The rearrangement links TRBV12-3 or TRBV12-4 to TRBJ2-7; 7 bases match TRBD1. This CDR3 is 14 amino acids long. Trimming removed 3 bases from V and 2 bases from J; junction bases left unmatched: 4.

This clonotype was observed a handful of times. The V and J genes are TRBV6-1 and TRBJ1-2; no reliable D call. Trimming took 2 bases from V and 5 from J, leaving 21 bases between them. Germline V gene lookup returns CDR1 MNHNS and CDR2 SASEGT. The length of the CDR3 is 17 residues. The CDR3 reads CASSEFIVGKLFYGYTF. The CDR3 coding sequence is TGTGCCAGCAGTGAATTCATCGTGGGGAAACTTTTTTATGGCTACACCTTC.

The gene calls are TRBV4-1 and TRBJ1-2, with 7 bases that match TRBD1. The J segment lost 1 base and the V segment lost 6 bases, leaving 8 bases of the junction unmatched. Germline V lookup: CDR1 MGHRA, CDR2 YSYEKL. The CDR3 runs 15 residues. CDR3 sequence reads: CASRVMAGGNYGYTF. The DNA of the CDR3 is TGCGCCAGCAGGGTGATGGCAGGGGGTAACTATGGCTACACCTTC.

This rearrangement joins TRBV6-5 to TRBJ2-1, with TRBD2 as a possible D gene (6 bases). The germline V gene has CDR1 MNHEY and CDR2 SVGAGI. The CDR3 has 15 amino acids. V dropped 3 bases and J dropped 3 bases, with 12 bases sitting between them. CDR3 sequence: CASSYEGLLYNEQFF. In DNA form, the CDR3 reads TGTGCCAGCAGTTATGAGGGACTCCTCTACAATGAGCAGTTCTTC.

This clonotype was counted a few times. The chain combines TRBV1 with TRBJ2-2; the table calls TRBD1, which could not be checked here. TRBV1 is annotated as a pseudogene. This CDR3 is 15 amino acids long. The CDR3 loop reads CTSTGAGGYTGELFF. The CDR3, as DNA: TGCACCAGCACCGGGGCGGGGGGATACACCGGGGAGCTGTTTTTT.

This sequence joins TRBV24-1 and TRBJ1-2; 11 nucleotides align to TRBD1. V lost 4 bases to trimming and J lost 8 bases; unmatched junction nucleotides: 8. Germline V gene data show CDR1 as KGHDR and CDR2 as SFDVKD. This CDR3 contains 15 residues. The CDR3 sequence: CATSDHGQGAGGYTF. CDR3 nucleotide sequence: TGTGCCACCAGTGACCACGGACAGGGGGCGGGGGGCTACACCTTC.

This clonotype was observed a few times. The rearrangement uses TRBV6-2 or TRBV6-3 and TRBJ1-6; D might be TRBD1 (5 bases). Germline V gene lookup returns CDR1 MNHEY and CDR2 SVGEGT. V dropped 2 bases and J dropped 4 bases, with 9 bases sitting between them. The CDR3 sequence is 15 residues long. CDR3 protein: CASSYAGRYNSPLHF. The CDR3 nucleotides read TGTGCCAGCAGTTACGCGGGACGGTATAATTCACCCCTCCACTTT.

V and J are TRBV10-3 and TRBJ2-3; TRBD1 or TRBD2 may be the D gene (5 bases each). The V end lost 6 bases, the J end lost 8 bases, and 12 bases lay between the germline ends. The CDR3 is 12 residues long. Germline V gene sequence: CDR1 ENHRY, CDR2 SYGVKD. The DNA for the CDR3 is TGTGCCATCAGAGGGACCTTGGGTACGCAGTATTTT. Amino acids: CAIRGTLGTQYF.

This clonotype was recorded many times. This chain joins TRBV7-3 and TRBJ2-2; D possibly corresponds to TRBD2 (6 bases). The CDR3 totals 17 residues. Germline V lookup: CDR1 SGHTA, CDR2 FQGTGA. The V end lost 4 bases, the J end lost 2 bases, and 17 bases lay between the germline ends. CDR3 loop: CASSSLRGGINTGELFF. CDR3 in DNA: TGTGCCAGCAGCTCCCTCCGTGGCGGGATAAACACCGGGGAGCTGTTTTTT.

The chain links TRBV4-1 to TRBJ2-3; no clear D gene. This CDR3 comprises 16 residues. V shed 1 base and J shed 0 bases, with 11 bases lying between them. CDR1 is MGHRA and CDR2 is YSYEKL in the germline V gene. Here the CDR3 DNA reads TGCGCCAGCAGCCAAGCCAGGAGCGATAGCACAGATACGCAGTATTTT. Its translation is CASSQARSDSTDTQYF.

This rearrangement joins TRBV7-7 to TRBJ2-3; 8 bases are shared with TRBD1. This CDR3 is built from 15 residues. The junction had 8 bases not matched to a gene; V was cut back by 3 bases and J by 6 bases. CDR1 and CDR2 from the germline V gene are SSHAT and FNYEAQ (reference sequence). CDR3 amino acids: CASSLAHTGGDTQYF. Here the CDR3 DNA reads TGTGCCAGCAGCTTGGCCCATACAGGGGGGGATACGCAGTATTTT.

This clonotype was seen only a few times. In nucleotides, the CDR3 is TGCAGTGCTAGTCTTGGATCTGAAGCTTTCTTT. It codes for CSASLGSEAFF. V gene TRBV20-1 combines with J gene TRBJ1-1, with D unresolved. The CDR3 is 11 residues long. V was clipped by 3 bases and J by 6 bases, with 8 bases between them. Germline CDR1 is DFQATT and CDR2 is SNEGSKA (reference sequence).

The chain couples TRBV20-1 to TRBJ1-5; D is possibly TRBD1 (6 bases). Trimming left V 6 bases short and J 2 bases short, with 26 bases between. The CDR3 is made up of 18 amino acids. Germline loops: CDR1 DFQATT, CDR2 SNEGSKA (reference sequence). The CDR3 coding sequence is TGCAGTGCCGGTACGGGGGGCGGGTTCAGGTCGGGCAATCAGCCCCAGCATTTT. It is translated as CSAGTGGGFRSGNQPQHF.

The V gene is TRBV7-2, the J gene TRBJ2-3; TRBD2 aligns across 9 bases. V dropped 1 base and J dropped 5; count of bases not matched to a gene: 10. Per germline, CDR1 SGHTA and CDR2 FQGNSA. CDR3 length: 17 amino acids. In DNA form, the CDR3 reads TGTGCCAGCAGCTTAGTAGCGGCGGGGGGGCGTAGAGATACGCAGTATTTT. This gives the protein CASSLVAAGGRRDTQYF.

The chain has TRBV20-1 and TRBJ2-2; D remains ambiguous. This CDR3 has 13 amino acids. Trimming stripped 0 bases from V and 4 bases from J, with 6 bases between. CDR1 and CDR2 from the germline V gene are DFQATT and SNEGSKA (reference sequence). The CDR3 bases are TGCAGTGCTAGAGAGTCGTCCACCGGGGAGCTGTTTTTT. It translates to CSARESSTGELFF.

The V gene is TRBV27, the J gene TRBJ2-7; no clear D. Germline loops: CDR1 MNHEY, CDR2 SMNVEV (reference sequence). Trimming removed 0 bases from V and 0 bases from J, with 6 bases in between. The CDR3 is 14 amino acids. This CDR3 reads CASSLSAPSYEQYF. CDR3 bases: TGTGCCAGCAGTTTATCTGCCCCCTCCTACGAGCAGTACTTC.

The chain is built from TRBV7-9 and TRBJ2-1; TRBD1 might be the D (5 bases). The CDR3 is 14 amino acids. V was shortened by 4 bases and J by 4 bases, with 11 bases between the two germline ends. Germline V CDR1 and CDR2: SEHNR, FQNEAQ (reference sequence). For the CDR3, the DNA is TGTGCCAGCAGCTCGGACAACTTATACAATGAGCAGTTCTTC. Amino acids: CASSSDNLYNEQFF.

This clonotype was counted at least ten times. This chain links TRBV2 with TRBJ1-6; 8 nucleotides match TRBD1. This CDR3 is 17 amino acids long. Germline-derived CDR1 and CDR2 are SNHLY and FYNNEI. Germline trimming cut 4 bases from V and 0 bases from J; bases unmatched to any gene: 5. The CDR3 DNA reads TGTGCCAGCAGTGCCCGACAGGGGAGCTCCTATAATTCACCCCTCCACTTT. Its protein product is CASSARQGSSYNSPLHF. The full variable domain, in which reference TRBV2 and TRBJ1-6 provide the parts outside the CDR3, is EPEVTQTPSHQVTQMGQEVILRCVPISNHLYFYWYRQILGQKVEFLVSFYNNEISEKSEIFDDQFSVERPDGSNFTLKIRSTKLEDSAMYFCASSARQGSSYNSPLHFGNGTRLTVT.

The chain employs TRBV6-1 and TRBJ2-7; TRBD2 agrees at 10 bases. The junction had 9 bases not matched to a gene; V was cut back by 5 bases and J by 2 bases. The CDR3 totals 16 residues. Per germline, CDR1 MNHNS and CDR2 SASEGT. In DNA form, the CDR3 reads TGTGCCAGCAGTCCCACTAGCGGGATCCTTCCCTACGAGCAGTACTTC. Encoded protein: CASSPTSGILPYEQYF.

This clonotype has just a few counts. The genes are TRBV9 and TRBJ2-1; possible D gene TRBD1, 5 bases. V lost 4 bases to trimming and J lost 10 bases, with 15 bases between them. CDR1 SGDLS and CDR2 YYNGEE come from the germline V gene. The CDR3 contains 13 residues. CDR3 loop: CASSQDILGEQFF. CDR3 coding DNA: TGTGCCAGCAGCCAGGACATCCTCGGCGAGCAGTTCTTC.

This clonotype was counted a few times. The chain carries TRBV4-1 and TRBJ1-3, with D maybe TRBD1 (5 bases). The CDR3 is 13 amino acids. CDR1 and CDR2 from the germline V gene are MGHRA and YSYEKL. Trimming shortened V by 4 bases and J by 8 bases, and 12 bases separated the two germline ends. In DNA form, the CDR3 reads TGCGCCAGCAGCCTCCCGGGGGGGGACACCATATATTTT. It encodes CASSLPGGDTIYF.

Ten or more counts support this clonotype. This sequence joins TRBV12-3 or TRBV12-4 and TRBJ1-2, with D maybe TRBD1 (6 bases). V was clipped by 2 bases and J by 4 bases, with 8 bases between them. The CDR3 length is 13 residues. The CDR3 loop is CASSLRRGYGYTF. CDR3 sequence (DNA): TGTGCCAGCAGTTTACGCAGGGGCTATGGCTACACCTTC.

This clonotype was observed a few times. The chain uses TRBV7-9 and TRBJ2-2; D call uncertain. This CDR3 spans 13 amino acids. The germline V gene has CDR1 SEHNR and CDR2 FQNEAQ (reference sequence). Trimming shortened V by 5 bases and J by 0 bases, and 4 bases separated the two germline ends. Here the CDR3 DNA reads TGTGCCAGCAGCGACCCGAACACCGGGGAGCTGTTTTTT. As protein: CASSDPNTGELFF.

This clonotype occurred a few times. The chain recombines TRBV10-3 with TRBJ1-2, with D tentatively TRBD1 (5 bases). V lost 4 bases, J lost 9 bases, and 15 bases lay in between. Germline V CDR1 and CDR2: ENHRY, SYGVKD. The CDR3 consists of 13 residues. The CDR3 region has the DNA TGTGCCATCAGTGGCGGAGGGGATTCTAGCTACACCTTC. Its translation is CAISGGGDSSYTF.

This chain joins TRBV12-3 or TRBV12-4 and TRBJ2-3; D may correspond to TRBD1 or TRBD2 (5 bases each). The CDR3 has 12 amino acids. V was cut by 6 bases and J by 7 bases, with 11 bases left in between. The CDR3 DNA reads as TGTGCCAGCAGGGGGGATCGGAATACGCAGTATTTT. It yields the protein CASRGDRNTQYF.

This clonotype was detected only a few times. The rearrangement joins TRBV4-1 to TRBJ1-2; 8 bases match TRBD1. The CDR3 extends over 17 amino acids. The J segment lost 1 base and the V segment lost 6 bases, leaving 13 bases of the junction unmatched. The V gene's germline CDR1 is MGHRA and CDR2 YSYEKL. CDR3 sequence reads: CASSRSRDRTDNYGYTF. CDR3 DNA: TGCGCCAGCAGTCGTTCCCGGGACAGGACCGATAACTATGGCTACACCTTC.